The rows below give T cell receptor beta chains drawn from one sample of a study of shared clonotypes between healthy human individuals. Data came from immunoSEQ multiplex PCR; TCRdb stores just in-frame clones and leaves some out. The sample lists roughly 1,100,000 clones, under 80% occurring once. The specimen sequenced was memory CD4+ T cells sorted from blood. These receptors came from a man younger than 35 in good health. The CDR3 runs from the conserved cysteine through the conserved F or W. A D gene is named only where the DNA matches it firmly. Clone size appears in some rows only: once, few, many, or a class for an expanded clone.

CDR3nt	CDR3aa	abundance	d_gene	v_gene	j_gene
TGTGCCAGCAGCGACAGGTTGGGCGCCGGGGAGCTGTTTTTT	CASSDRLGAGELFF	NA	NA	TRBV21-1	TRBJ2-2
TGTGCCAGCAGTCGGGACAGGAACGACTCCTACGAGCAGTACTTC	CASSRDRNDSYEQYF	NA	TRBD1	TRBV2	TRBJ2-7
TGTGCCAGCAGCTTGTACAGCGGGAGCACAGATACGCAGTATTTT	CASSLYSGSTDTQYF	few	NA	TRBV5-6	TRBJ2-3
TGTGCCAGCAGCTTAGGTCCAGGGGGGAATCAGCCCCAGCATTTT	CASSLGPGGNQPQHF	NA	TRBD1	TRBV7-2	TRBJ1-5
TGTGCCAGCAGCTTAGGACAGGGCCATGGCTACACCTTC	CASSLGQGHGYTF	NA	TRBD1	TRBV5-6	TRBJ1-2
TGTGCCAGCAGCCGGAGCGGGGTGACAGATACGCAGTATTTT	CASSRSGVTDTQYF	NA	TRBD2	TRBV7-9	TRBJ2-3
TGTGCCAGCAGTGGGGGCCCCCCCTACGAGCAGTACTTC	CASSGGPPYEQYF	NA	NA	TRBV2	TRBJ2-7
TGTGCCAGCTCACCCGGGTTCGTTTCACCCCTCCACTTT	CASSPGFVSPLHF	many	NA	TRBV18	TRBJ1-6
TGTGCCAGCAGCGCTAGCGGGTTCAGCTCCTACAATGAGCAGTTCTTC	CASSASGFSSYNEQFF	NA	TRBD2	TRBV14	TRBJ2-1
TGTGCCAGCAGCTGGGGCGGACTAGCGGGAGCTCGCGAGACCCAGTACTTC	CASSWGGLAGARETQYF	NA	TRBD2	TRBV5-5	TRBJ2-5
TGTGCCTGGAATCGTGGCCAGGGAGAGACCCAGTACTTC	CAWNRGQGETQYF	NA	NA	TRBV30	TRBJ2-5
TGTGCCAGCAGCACCCGAGGACTAGCGGGAGGTTCCGAGCAGTACTTC	CASSTRGLAGGSEQYF	NA	TRBD2	TRBV7-2	TRBJ2-7
TGTGCCAGCAGCCCACAGGGAGGGCGAGAAAAACTGTTTTTT	CASSPQGGREKLFF	NA	NA	TRBV2	TRBJ1-4
TGCAGCGTCCTAAAACAGGGTATACAGTATTTT	CSVLKQGIQYF	NA	NA	TRBV29-1	TRBJ2-3
TGCGCCAGCAGCCAAGGGGAGCGGGGGAGCTCCTACAATGAGCAGTTCTTC	CASSQGERGSSYNEQFF	NA	TRBD2	TRBV4-3	TRBJ2-1
TGTGCCAGCAGCCATGACCGCTTCTCTGGGGCCAACGTCCTGACTTTC	CASSHDRFSGANVLTF	NA	NA	TRBV11-2	TRBJ2-6
TGTGCCATCAGTACAACGCGAGAGCAGTTCTTC	CAISTTREQFF	NA	NA	TRBV10-3	TRBJ2-1
TGTGCCAGCAGCCCCTCGCCGGGACTAGCGCAATTTTCGCAGTATTTT	CASSPSPGLAQFSQYF	NA	TRBD2	TRBV5-4	TRBJ2-3
TGCGCCAGCAGTCCGAACAACCTCGACGCCACCGGGGAGCTGTTTTTT	CASSPNNLDATGELFF	few	NA	TRBV23-1	TRBJ2-2
TGCGCCAGCAGCTTTGAAGGAATCAACTATGGCTACACCTTC	CASSFEGINYGYTF	NA	NA	TRBV5-1	TRBJ1-2
TGTGCCAGCAGCCACGGGACTACCGTGGTCGGATCGGGGTTCTTC	CASSHGTTVVGSGFF	NA	TRBD2	TRBV6-6	TRBJ2-1
TGTGCCAGCAGCTTGGGGACTAGCAGCGAGCAGTACTTC	CASSLGTSSEQYF	NA	TRBD2	TRBV5-4	TRBJ2-7
TGTGCCAGCAGTTCTCTCGCCATCCGGGTAATAGAGACACCCCTCCACTTT	CASSSLAIRVIETPLHF	NA	NA	TRBV28	TRBJ1-6
TGTGCCAGCGGACTAGCGGGAGTTAATGAGCAGTTCTTC	CASGLAGVNEQFF	NA	TRBD2	TRBV2	TRBJ2-1
TGTGCCAGCAGCGAGGGGGCGGGGGCCAAAAACATTCAGTACTTC	CASSEGAGAKNIQYF	NA	NA	TRBV5-4	TRBJ2-4
TGTGCCTGGAGTCTGCTTAGGAACACTGAAGCTTTCTTT	CAWSLLRNTEAFF	NA	NA	TRBV30	TRBJ1-1
TGTGCCAGCAGCGTCGAATCCTCTGGGGCCAACGTCCTGACTTTC	CASSVESSGANVLTF	few	NA	TRBV7-8	TRBJ2-6
TGCGCCAGCAGTGAGAGACAGGGAATAACGATTAACTACGAGCAGTACTTC	CASSERQGITINYEQYF	NA	TRBD1	TRBV10-1	TRBJ2-7
TGTGCCAGCACCCGACAGGACTCCTACAATGAGCAGTTCTTC	CASTRQDSYNEQFF	NA	NA	TRBV5-4	TRBJ2-1
TGCAGCGTGGGACTAGTAGGCGGGGAGCTGTTTTTT	CSVGLVGGELFF	NA	TRBD2	TRBV29-1	TRBJ2-2
TGTGCCAGCAGCGGGACTGCCTACGAGCAGTACTTC	CASSGTAYEQYF	NA	NA	TRBV2	TRBJ2-7
TGCAGCGTTCTGGACTCCTATAATTCACCCCTCCACTTT	CSVLDSYNSPLHF	few	NA	TRBV29-1	TRBJ1-6
TGTGCCTGGAATACAGGGGGCGGCTACACCTTC	CAWNTGGGYTF	NA	TRBD1	TRBV30	TRBJ1-2
TGTGCCAGCAGTCCTCTAGGGGAGGGCACAGATACGCAGTATTTT	CASSPLGEGTDTQYF	NA	NA	TRBV28	TRBJ2-3
TGTGCCAGCAAACCACCGGGGCAAGAGACCCAGTACTTC	CASKPPGQETQYF	NA	NA	TRBV6-5	TRBJ2-5
TGTGCCAGCAGCTCCGGGACCGCGTTACTCCTCCACTTT	CASSSGTALLLHF	NA	NA	TRBV7-9	TRBJ1-6
TGTGCCAGCAGCTGGCGGACAGTAAACACCGGGGAGCTGTTTTTT	CASSWRTVNTGELFF	NA	NA	TRBV5-6	TRBJ2-2
TGTGCCAGCAGTGCGGGACTCGGACCCCACCCGAGCTCCTATAATTCACCCCTCCACTTT	CASSAGLGPHPSSYNSPLHF	NA	NA	TRBV6-1	TRBJ1-6
TGTGCCAGCAGCCCCCTAGATCCGACAGGGGACGCTGAAGCTTTCTTT	CASSPLDPTGDAEAFF	once	TRBD1	TRBV4-2	TRBJ1-1
TGTGCCAGCTCGAGTGGAACAGTCCAAGAGACCCAGTACTTC	CASSSGTVQETQYF	few	NA	TRBV18	TRBJ2-5
TGTGCCAGCAGAGAAACGGCAGGGGGCACAGCTAACTATGGCTACACCTTC	CASRETAGGTANYGYTF	NA	TRBD1	TRBV6-1	TRBJ1-2
TGCGCCAGCAGCTCCGAACTAGGAACCGGGGAGCTGTTTTTT	CASSSELGTGELFF	NA	NA	TRBV5-1	TRBJ2-2
TGTGCCACTAATGCAAATTACTATAATTCACCCCTCCACTTT	CATNANYYNSPLHF	NA	NA	TRBV14	TRBJ1-6
TGTGCCAGCAGTTTCGTCGGGGGGACCGGGGAGCTGTTTTTT	CASSFVGGTGELFF	once	TRBD2	TRBV7-8	TRBJ2-2
TGTGCCAGCTCTCAAATTGGGGTAGGGACTGAAGCTTTCTTT	CASSQIGVGTEAFF	few	NA	TRBV18	TRBJ1-1